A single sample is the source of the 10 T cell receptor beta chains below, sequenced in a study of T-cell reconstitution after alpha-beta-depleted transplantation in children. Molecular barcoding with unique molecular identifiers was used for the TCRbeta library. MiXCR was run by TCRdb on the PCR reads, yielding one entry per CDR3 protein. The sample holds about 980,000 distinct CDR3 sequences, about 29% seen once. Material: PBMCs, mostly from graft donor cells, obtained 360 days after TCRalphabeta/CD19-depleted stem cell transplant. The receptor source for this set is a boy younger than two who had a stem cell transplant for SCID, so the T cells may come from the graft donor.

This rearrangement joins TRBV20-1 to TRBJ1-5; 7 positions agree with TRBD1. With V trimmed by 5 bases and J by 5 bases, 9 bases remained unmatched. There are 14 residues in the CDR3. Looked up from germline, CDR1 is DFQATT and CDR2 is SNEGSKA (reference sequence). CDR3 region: CSAATGAGYQPQHF. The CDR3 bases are TGCAGTGCTGCCACAGGGGCGGGTTATCAGCCCCAGCATTTT.

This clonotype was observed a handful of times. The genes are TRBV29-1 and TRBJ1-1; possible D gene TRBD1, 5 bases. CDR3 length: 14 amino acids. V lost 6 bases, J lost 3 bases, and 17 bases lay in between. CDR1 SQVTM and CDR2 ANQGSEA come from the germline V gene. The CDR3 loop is CSVGPEPADTEAFF. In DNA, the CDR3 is TGCAGCGTGGGACCCGAACCTGCGGACACTGAAGCTTTCTTT.

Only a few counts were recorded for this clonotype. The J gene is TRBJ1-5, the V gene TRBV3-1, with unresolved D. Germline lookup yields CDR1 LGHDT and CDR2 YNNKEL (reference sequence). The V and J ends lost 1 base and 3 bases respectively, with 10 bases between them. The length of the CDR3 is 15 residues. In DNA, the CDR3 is TGTGCCAGCAGCCAAGGACACAACCCCAATCAGCCCCAGCATTTT. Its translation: CASSQGHNPNQPQHF.

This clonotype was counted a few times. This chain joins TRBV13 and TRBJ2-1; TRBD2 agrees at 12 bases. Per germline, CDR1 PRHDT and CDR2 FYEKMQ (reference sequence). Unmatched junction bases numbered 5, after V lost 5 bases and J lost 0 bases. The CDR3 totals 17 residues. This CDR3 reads CASSPGLAGSSYNEQFF. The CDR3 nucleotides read TGTGCCAGCAGCCCAGGACTAGCGGGGAGCTCCTACAATGAGCAGTTCTTC.

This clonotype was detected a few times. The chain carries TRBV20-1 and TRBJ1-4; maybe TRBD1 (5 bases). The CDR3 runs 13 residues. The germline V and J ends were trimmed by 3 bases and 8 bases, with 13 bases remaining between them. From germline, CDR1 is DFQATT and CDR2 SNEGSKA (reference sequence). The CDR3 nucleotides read TGCAGTGCTAGCGTCGGGGGATTGGAAAAACTGTTTTTT. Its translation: CSASVGGLEKLFF.

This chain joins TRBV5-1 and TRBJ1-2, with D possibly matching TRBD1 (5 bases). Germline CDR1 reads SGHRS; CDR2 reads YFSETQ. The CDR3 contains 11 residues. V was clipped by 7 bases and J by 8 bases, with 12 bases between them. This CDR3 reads CASGGNGGYTF. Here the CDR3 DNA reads TGCGCCAGCGGGGGGAACGGAGGCTACACCTTC.

CDR3 region: CASRNIRNTEAFF. For the CDR3, the DNA is TGCGCCAGCAGGAACATCCGGAACACTGAAGCTTTCTTT. The rearrangement joins TRBV10-2 to TRBJ1-1; D remains unclear. Germline V lookup: CDR1 WSHSY, CDR2 SAAADI. The CDR3 runs 13 residues. Between the trimmed V and J ends, which lost 6 bases and 1 base, there was a span of 9 bases.

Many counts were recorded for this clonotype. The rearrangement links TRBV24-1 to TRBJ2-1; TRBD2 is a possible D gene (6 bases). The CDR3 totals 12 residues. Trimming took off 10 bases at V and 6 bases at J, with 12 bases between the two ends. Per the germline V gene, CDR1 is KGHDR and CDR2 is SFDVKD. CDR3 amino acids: CATQTGVNEQFF. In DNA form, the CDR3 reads TGTGCCACTCAGACGGGGGTCAATGAGCAGTTCTTC.

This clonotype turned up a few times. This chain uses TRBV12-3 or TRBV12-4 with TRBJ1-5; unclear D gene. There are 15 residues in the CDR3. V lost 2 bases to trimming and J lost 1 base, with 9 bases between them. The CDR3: CASSLMATSNQPQHF. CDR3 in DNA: TGTGCCAGCAGTTTAATGGCCACCAGCAATCAGCCCCAGCATTTT.

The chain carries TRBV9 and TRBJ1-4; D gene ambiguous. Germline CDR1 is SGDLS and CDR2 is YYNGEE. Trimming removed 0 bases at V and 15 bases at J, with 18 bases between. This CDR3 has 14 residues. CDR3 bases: TGTGCCAGCAGCGTAGACCCAGGAGGGAAAAACTTGTTTTTT. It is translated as CASSVDPGGKNLFF.